This is a list of T cell receptor beta chains from one sample in a study of T cell responses to AZD1222 COVID-19 vaccine. Produced via immunoSEQ multiplex PCR; TCRdb's table is partial and in-frame only. The repertoire includes around 84,000 clones, approximately 85% of them detected once, and 8% to 10% sits in the top ten. The sample was peripheral blood, taken on day 0 of AZD1222 vaccination. Every receptor here comes from an adult in good health. CDR3s include the opening cysteine and the closing phenylalanine or tryptophan. D genes are given only for firm matches. The listing skips clone size in some rows; elsewhere it reads once, few, many or a size class.

>TRBJ1-1|NA|TRBV5-6|NA
TGTGCCAGCAGCTTGGGCCTATGGGACACTGAAGCTTTCTTT
CASSLGLWDTEAFF
>TRBJ2-5|NA|TRBV14|NA
TGTGCCAGCAGCCAAGATACGACGGGGGCGGAGACCCAGTACTTC
CASSQDTTGAETQYF
>TRBJ2-5|NA|TRBV5-6|NA
TGTGCCAGCAGCTACGAAGAGACCCAGTACTTC
CASSYEETQYF
>TRBJ1-2|NA|TRBV10-3|NA
TGTGCCATCAGTGATGTAGGGTCTAATACAGGCTACACCTTC
CAISDVGSNTGYTF
>TRBJ2-1|NA|TRBV11-2|NA
TGTGCCAGCAGCTTAGGGACATTCTACAATGAGCAGTTCTTC
CASSLGTFYNEQFF
>TRBJ2-2|NA|TRBV7-3|NA
TGTGCCAGCAGCTTAGGTCTCTCGGCTGGGGAGCTGTTTTTT
CASSLGLSAGELFF
>TRBJ2-2|NA|TRBV7-8|NA
TGTGCCAGCAGCCTACAACTTATAGCGGCAGTTAAGGGGGGGGAGCTGTTTTTT
CASSLQLIAAVKGGELFF
>TRBJ1-1|NA|TRBV7-8|NA
TGTGCCAGCAGCTCGACAGTTAACACTGAAGCTTTCTTT
CASSSTVNTEAFF
>TRBJ2-3|TRBD2|TRBV5-1|NA
TGCGCCAGCAGCTCTGGGACTAGCGGGGGATCGGGAGATACGCAGTATTTT
CASSSGTSGGSGDTQYF
>TRBJ2-2|NA|TRBV12-2|NA
TGTGCAAGTCGCTTAGGTCTCGGAGGGCTACCCCAGGGGGAAACCGGGGAGCTGTTTTTT
CASRLGLGGLPQGETGELFF
>TRBJ1-2|NA|TRBV29-1|NA
TGCAGCGTTGAAGATCTCTCCAGGGCGTCGGGCTACACCTTC
CSVEDLSRASGYTF
>TRBJ2-1|TRBD2|TRBV5-1|NA
TGCGCCAGCAGCTCCCCCGGGACTAGCGGACAGAATGAGCAGTTCTTC
CASSSPGTSGQNEQFF
>TRBJ1-6|NA|TRBV6-5|NA
TGTGCCAGCGGAGGGAGAAACAATTCACCCCTCCACTTT
CASGGRNNSPLHF
>TRBJ1-5|NA|TRBV28|few
TGTGCCAGCAGTTTTACCACAGGGACGCCTCGAATTGATCAGCCCCAGCATTTT
CASSFTTGTPRIDQPQHF
>TRBJ1-6|NA|TRBV3-1/TRBV3-2|once
TGTGCCAGCAGTTCCAGATCAAATTCACCCCTCCACTTT
CASSSRSNSPLHF
>TRBJ1-1|NA|TRBV18|NA
TGTGCCAGCTCACGCACCACACAGAGCATGAACACTGAAGCTTTCTTT
CASSRTTQSMNTEAFF
>TRBJ2-5|TRBD2|TRBV5-1|NA
TGCGCCAGCAGCTTGGCTTTAGCGGGAGAGGCAGAGACCCAGTACTTC
CASSLALAGEAETQYF
>TRBJ2-4|NA|TRBV4-1|NA
TGCGCCAGCAGCCAAGATTGGCAGGACTTCGACGGGGACATTCAGTACTTC
CASSQDWQDFDGDIQYF
>TRBJ2-1|NA|TRBV7-3|NA
TGTGCCAGCAGCCTGACAGACTACAATGAGCAGTTCTTC
CASSLTDYNEQFF
>TRBJ2-7|TRBD2|TRBV14|NA
TGTGCCAGCGGCGGGGGGGGAGTTTACGAGCAGTACTTC
CASGGGGVYEQYF
>TRBJ1-4|NA|TRBV2|NA
TGTGCCAGCAGCACCGAGGGTAGGACTAATGAAAAACTGTTTTTT
CASSTEGRTNEKLFF
>TRBJ2-1|TRBD2|TRBV18|NA
TGTGCCAGCTCATCCGGGACTAGCGGAAAATCTTACAATGAGCAGTTCTTC
CASSSGTSGKSYNEQFF
>TRBJ2-5|TRBD1|TRBV4-1|few
TGCGCCAGCAGCCCTTCGGCAGGGACAGGGGGTTTGATGGGAGAGACCCAGTACTTC
CASSPSAGTGGLMGETQYF
>TRBJ2-3|TRBD2|TRBV7-2|once
TGTGCCAGCAGGAAGACGGGACTAGCGGGTTTTAGTAGCACAGATACGCAGTATTTT
CASRKTGLAGFSSTDTQYF
>TRBJ1-4|NA|TRBV28|NA
TGTGCCAGCAGTCGACTTGCAACTAATGAAAAACTGTTTTTT
CASSRLATNEKLFF
>TRBJ1-2|NA|TRBV6-5|NA
TGTGCCAGCAGTTGGGGGGGAGCGAACTATGGCTACACCTTC
CASSWGGANYGYTF
>TRBJ1-1|NA|TRBV28|NA
TGTGCCAGCAGTTTAACGGGAGGGGCTGAAGCTTTCTTT
CASSLTGGAEAFF
>TRBJ1-4|NA|TRBV10-3|NA
TGTGCCATCAGTGAGTCGAGATCGTTAGGGGCAACTAATGAAAAACTGTTTTTT
CAISESRSLGATNEKLFF
>TRBJ1-1|NA|TRBV5-1|NA
TGCGCCAGCAGCTTGGAGACACTTGATGAAGCTTTCTTT
CASSLETLDEAFF
>TRBJ1-2|NA|TRBV4-1|NA
TGCGCCAGCAGCCATACAGGGTATAACTATGGCTACACCTTC
CASSHTGYNYGYTF
>TRBJ1-5|TRBD1|TRBV2|few
TGTGCCAGCAGTGACACAGGGGACAATCAGCCCCAGCATTTT
CASSDTGDNQPQHF
>TRBJ1-2|NA|TRBV10-3|NA
TGTGCCATTAGTGCCCCAGAACCGCATTACGGCTACACCTTC
CAISAPEPHYGYTF
>TRBJ1-6|TRBD1|TRBV7-3|NA
TGTGCCAGCAGCTTGACAGGGGTAACCTCACCCCTCCACTTT
CASSLTGVTSPLHF
>TRBJ1-1|TRBD1|TRBV7-9|NA
TGTGCCAGCAGCCCACTCCACGCACCCGGGACAGGTTTGATCGAAGCTTTCTTT
CASSPLHAPGTGLIEAFF
>TRBJ1-5|NA|TRBV10-2|NA
TGCGCCAGCAGTGAGGGGGGGAACAATCAGCCCCAGCATTTT
CASSEGGNNQPQHF
>TRBJ2-1|NA|TRBV27|NA
TGTGCCAGCAGGATCGGGACGAGGCTGAATGAGCAGTTCTTC
CASRIGTRLNEQFF
>TRBJ1-6|NA|TRBV9|NA
TGTGCCAGCAGCGTAGACAGGGCGGGTTCACCCCTCCACTTT
CASSVDRAGSPLHF
>TRBJ1-5|NA|TRBV24-1|NA
TGTGCCACCAGCGATGGGTATCAGCCCCAGCATTTT
CATSDGYQPQHF
>TRBJ2-7|TRBD1|TRBV27|NA
TGTGCCAGCAGAACCAACAGGGGCCGCGAGCAGTACTTC
CASRTNRGREQYF
>TRBJ1-4|NA|TRBV18|NA
TGTGCCAGCTCTAAGTGGCAGAACACTGAAAAACTGTTTTTT
CASSKWQNTEKLFF
>TRBJ1-2|NA|TRBV6-5|NA
TGTGCCAGCAGTTACAACCTCGGAATTGACTATGGCTACACCTTC
CASSYNLGIDYGYTF
>TRBJ1-3|NA|TRBV28|NA
TGTGCCAGCAATCAAGGAGTAGGAAACACCATATATTTT
CASNQGVGNTIYF
>TRBJ1-4|NA|TRBV19|NA
TGTGCCAGTATGCTGGGGGGGACTGAAAAACTGTTTTTT
CASMLGGTEKLFF
>TRBJ2-3|TRBD2|TRBV5-1|NA
TGCGCCAGCACTAGGACTAGCGCCACAGATACGCAGTATTTT
CASTRTSATDTQYF
>TRBJ1-2|TRBD1|TRBV5-1|NA
TGCGCCAGCAGAGTTACAGGGGGTGGTTCCTATGGCTACACCTTC
CASRVTGGGSYGYTF
>TRBJ2-2|NA|TRBV7-9|NA
TGTGCCAGCAGCTTAGCGCCCGGGGAGCTGTTTTTT
CASSLAPGELFF
>TRBJ1-3|NA|TRBV29-1|NA
TGCAGCGGACAGCAGATCTCTGGAAACACCATATATTTT
CSGQQISGNTIYF
>TRBJ1-6|TRBD1|TRBV10-3|NA
TGTGCCATCAGTGAGAAGGGACAGGGAGTGTCACCCCTCCACTTT
CAISEKGQGVSPLHF
>TRBJ2-3|NA|TRBV7-2|NA
TGTGCCAGCAGCTCCAACTATTACACAGATACGCAGTATTTT
CASSSNYYTDTQYF
>TRBJ1-2|NA|TRBV4-3|NA
TGCGCCAGCAGCCAAGATCCCCGGGCAGTCTATGGCTACACCTTC
CASSQDPRAVYGYTF
>TRBJ1-3|NA|TRBV27|NA
TGTGCCAGCAGTTTAGGAGGGTTCGTTGGAAACACCATATATTTT
CASSLGGFVGNTIYF
>TRBJ1-5|NA|TRBV6-5|NA
TGTGCCAGCAGGGGCTCCCAGGCAGGGAATCAGCCCCAGCATTTT
CASRGSQAGNQPQHF
>TRBJ1-3|TRBD1|TRBV7-9|few
TGTGCCAGCAGCCGGGGGGGACAGACTGGAAACACCATATATTTT
CASSRGGQTGNTIYF
>TRBJ2-1|NA|TRBV7-3|NA
TGTGCCAGCAGCTTAAGCGGGGCTAACTACAATGAGCAGTTCTTC
CASSLSGANYNEQFF
>TRBJ1-1|TRBD1|TRBV19|NA
TGTGCCAGTCAGGACAGGGTGAACACTGAAGCTTTCTTT
CASQDRVNTEAFF